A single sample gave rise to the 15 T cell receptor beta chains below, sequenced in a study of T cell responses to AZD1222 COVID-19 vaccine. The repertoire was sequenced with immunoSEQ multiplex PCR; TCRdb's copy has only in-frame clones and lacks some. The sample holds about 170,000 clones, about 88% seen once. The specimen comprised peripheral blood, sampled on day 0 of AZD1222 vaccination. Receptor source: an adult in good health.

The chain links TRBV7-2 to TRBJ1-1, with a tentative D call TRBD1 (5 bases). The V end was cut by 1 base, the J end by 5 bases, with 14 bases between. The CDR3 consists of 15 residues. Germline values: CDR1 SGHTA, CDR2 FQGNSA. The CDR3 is CASSLEGRIGTEAFF. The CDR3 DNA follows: TGTGCCAGCAGCTTAGAGGGACGGATAGGAACTGAAGCTTTCTTT.

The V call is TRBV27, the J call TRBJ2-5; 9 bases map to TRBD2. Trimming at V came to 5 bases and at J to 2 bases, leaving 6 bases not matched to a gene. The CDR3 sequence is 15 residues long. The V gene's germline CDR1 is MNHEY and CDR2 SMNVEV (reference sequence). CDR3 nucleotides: TGTGCCAGCAGTCAGTGGGCGGGGGGGCAAGAGACCCAGTACTTC. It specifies CASSQWAGGQETQYF.

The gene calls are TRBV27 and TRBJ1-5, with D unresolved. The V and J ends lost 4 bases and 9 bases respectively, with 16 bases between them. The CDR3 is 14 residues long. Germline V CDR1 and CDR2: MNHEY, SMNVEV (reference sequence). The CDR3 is CASSSDPSIWPQHF. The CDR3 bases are TGTGCCAGCAGTTCCGATCCCTCGATTTGGCCCCAGCATTTT.

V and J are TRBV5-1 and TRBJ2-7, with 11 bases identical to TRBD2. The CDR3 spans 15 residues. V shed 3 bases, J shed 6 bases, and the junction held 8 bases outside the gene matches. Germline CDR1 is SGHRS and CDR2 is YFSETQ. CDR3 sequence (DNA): TGCGCCAGCAGCTGGGGCACTAGCGGGAGTGGCGAGCAGTACTTC. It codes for CASSWGTSGSGEQYF.

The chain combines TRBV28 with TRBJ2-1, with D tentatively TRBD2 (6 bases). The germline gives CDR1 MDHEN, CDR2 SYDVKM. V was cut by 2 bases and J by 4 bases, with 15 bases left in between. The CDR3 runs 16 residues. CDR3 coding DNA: TGTGCCAGCAGTTTAGAACAACGGGCGGGGTACAATGAGCAGTTCTTC. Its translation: CASSLEQRAGYNEQFF.

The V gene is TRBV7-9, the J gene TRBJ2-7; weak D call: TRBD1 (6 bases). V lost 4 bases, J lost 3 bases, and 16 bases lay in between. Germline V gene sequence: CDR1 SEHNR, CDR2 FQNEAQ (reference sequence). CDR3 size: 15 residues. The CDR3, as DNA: TGTGCCAGCAGCTCAGGGGTGAGATCGAACTACGAGCAGTACTTC. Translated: CASSSGVRSNYEQYF.

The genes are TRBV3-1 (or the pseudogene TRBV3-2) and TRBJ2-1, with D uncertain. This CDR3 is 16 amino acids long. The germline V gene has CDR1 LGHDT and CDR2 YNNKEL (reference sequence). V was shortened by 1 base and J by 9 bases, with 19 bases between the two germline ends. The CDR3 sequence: CASSQGGSRVIGEQFF. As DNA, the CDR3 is TGTGCCAGCAGCCAAGGTGGATCCCGAGTTATAGGTGAGCAGTTCTTC.

CDR3 DNA: TGTGCCAGTCATCAGCCGGGGGCTGGGGCCAACGTCCTGACTTTC. Translating it yields CASHQPGAGANVLTF. The V and J genes are TRBV19 and TRBJ2-6; TRBD2 is a possible D gene (6 bases). V shed 8 bases and J shed 2 bases, with 13 bases lying between them. This CDR3 spans 15 amino acids. The germline V gene has CDR1 LNHDA and CDR2 SQIVND (reference sequence).

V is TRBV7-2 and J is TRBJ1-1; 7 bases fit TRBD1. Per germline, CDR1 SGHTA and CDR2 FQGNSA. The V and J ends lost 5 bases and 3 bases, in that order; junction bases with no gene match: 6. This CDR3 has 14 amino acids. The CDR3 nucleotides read TGTGCCAGCAGCCTCCGGGACAGAGACACTGAAGCTTTCTTT. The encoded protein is CASSLRDRDTEAFF. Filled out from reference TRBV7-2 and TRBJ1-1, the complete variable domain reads GAGVSQSPSNKVTEKGKDVELRCDPISGHTALYWYRQSLGQGLEFLIYFQGNSAPDKSGLPSDRFSAERTGGSVSTLTIQRTQQEDSAVYLCASSLRDRDTEAFFGQGTRLTVV.

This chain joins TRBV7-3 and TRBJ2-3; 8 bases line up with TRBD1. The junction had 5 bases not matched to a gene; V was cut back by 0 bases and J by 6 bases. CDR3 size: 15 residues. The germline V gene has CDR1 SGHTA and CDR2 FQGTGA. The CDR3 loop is CASSLTAGGGDTQYF. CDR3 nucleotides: TGTGCCAGCAGCTTAACGGCAGGGGGCGGGGATACGCAGTATTTT.

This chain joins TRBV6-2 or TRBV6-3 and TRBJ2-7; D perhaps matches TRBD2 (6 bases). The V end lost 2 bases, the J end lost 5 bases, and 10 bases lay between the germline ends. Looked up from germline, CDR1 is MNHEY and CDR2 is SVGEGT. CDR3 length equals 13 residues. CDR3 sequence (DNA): TGTGCCAGCAGTTACGGGAGGAGAAACGAGCAGTACTTC. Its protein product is CASSYGRRNEQYF.

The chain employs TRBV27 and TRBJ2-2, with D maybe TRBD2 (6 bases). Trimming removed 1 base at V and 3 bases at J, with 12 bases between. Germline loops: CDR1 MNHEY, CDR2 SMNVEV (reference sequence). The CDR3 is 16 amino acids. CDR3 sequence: CASSLYGGVYTGELFF. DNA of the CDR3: TGTGCCAGCAGTTTATACGGCGGGGTGTACACCGGGGAGCTGTTTTTT.

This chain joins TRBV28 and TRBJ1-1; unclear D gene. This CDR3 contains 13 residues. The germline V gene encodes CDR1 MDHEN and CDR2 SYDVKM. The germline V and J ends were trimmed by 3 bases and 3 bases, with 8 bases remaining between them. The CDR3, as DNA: TGTGCCAGCAGTTTTGGTTGGGACACTGAAGCTTTCTTT. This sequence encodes CASSFGWDTEAFF.

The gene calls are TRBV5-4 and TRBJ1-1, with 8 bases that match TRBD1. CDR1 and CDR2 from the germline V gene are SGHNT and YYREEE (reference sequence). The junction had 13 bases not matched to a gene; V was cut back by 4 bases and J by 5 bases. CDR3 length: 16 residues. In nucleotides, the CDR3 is TGTGCCAGCAGCGTCGCCAGGGGGCGAAGTAAAACTGAAGCTTTCTTT. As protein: CASSVARGRSKTEAFF.

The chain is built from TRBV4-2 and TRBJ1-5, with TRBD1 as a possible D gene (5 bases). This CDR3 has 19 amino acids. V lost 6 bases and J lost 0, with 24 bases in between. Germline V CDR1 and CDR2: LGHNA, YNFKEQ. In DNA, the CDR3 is TGTGCCAGCAGACGTCCTTACTTAGACAGCCCGGATAGCAATCAGCCCCAGCATTTT. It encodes CASRRPYLDSPDSNQPQHF.